A selection of T cell receptor beta chains follows, all from one sample in a study of blood T cell repertoires in COVID-19. TCRdb's copy holds only in-frame clones and misses some; the assay was immunoSEQ multiplex PCR. Here the sample spans a few hundred thousand clones, roughly 85% being singletons. Sequencing was done on a sample of PBMCs or T cells enriched from blood (not recorded which). These receptors were collected from a woman aged 50 to 65 who had recovered from COVID-19. CDR3s include the opening cysteine and the closing phenylalanine or tryptophan. The D gene is left open where the match is weak. Not every row has a clone size; where given, it reads once, few, many or a size class.

abundance: few
d_gene: TRBD1
v_gene: TRBV9
j_gene: TRBJ1-5
CDR3aa: CASSRDSYQPQHF
CDR3nt: TGTGCCAGCAGCCGGGACAGTTATCAGCCCCAGCATTTT

abundance: few
d_gene: -
v_gene: TRBV6-6
j_gene: TRBJ1-1
CDR3aa: CASSYLRDEAFF
CDR3nt: TGTGCCAGCAGTTATTTGAGGGATGAAGCTTTCTTT

abundance: once
d_gene: -
v_gene: TRBV14
j_gene: TRBJ1-5
CDR3aa: CASSSLNQPQHF
CDR3nt: TGTGCCAGCAGTTCTCTCAATCAGCCCCAGCATTTT

abundance: -
d_gene: -
v_gene: TRBV19
j_gene: TRBJ2-3
CDR3aa: CASSPSPMGADTQYF
CDR3nt: TGTGCCAGTAGTCCCTCACCCATGGGAGCAGATACGCAGTATTTT

abundance: -
d_gene: -
v_gene: TRBV19
j_gene: TRBJ2-5
CDR3aa: CASSMAGGTQYF
CDR3nt: TGTGCCAGTAGTATGGCCGGGGGGACCCAGTACTTC

abundance: -
d_gene: -
v_gene: TRBV9
j_gene: TRBJ1-1
CDR3aa: CASSVDHRENTEAFF
CDR3nt: TGTGCCAGCAGCGTAGATCACAGGGAGAACACTGAAGCTTTCTTT

abundance: -
d_gene: TRBD1
v_gene: TRBV5-1
j_gene: TRBJ1-2
CDR3aa: CASRMDATGYGYTF
CDR3nt: TGCGCCAGCAGAATGGACGCGACAGGGTATGGCTACACCTTC

abundance: -
d_gene: TRBD2
v_gene: TRBV19
j_gene: TRBJ2-7
CDR3aa: CASSIDRLAGDYEQYF
CDR3nt: TGTGCCAGTAGTATAGATCGACTAGCGGGAGACTACGAGCAGTACTTC

abundance: -
d_gene: -
v_gene: TRBV6-1
j_gene: TRBJ1-2
CDR3aa: CASSEAGITNYGYTF
CDR3nt: TGTGCCAGCAGTGAGGCGGGGATTACTAACTATGGCTACACCTTC

abundance: -
d_gene: -
v_gene: TRBV19
j_gene: TRBJ1-5
CDR3aa: CASTQSGRVNQPQHF
CDR3nt: TGTGCCAGTACCCAATCCGGCAGGGTGAATCAGCCCCAGCATTTT

abundance: -
d_gene: -
v_gene: TRBV7-6
j_gene: TRBJ2-7
CDR3aa: CASSFASAIGPSYEQYF
CDR3nt: TGTGCCAGCAGCTTCGCGTCAGCGATAGGCCCTTCCTACGAGCAGTACTTC

abundance: -
d_gene: TRBD2
v_gene: TRBV6-4
j_gene: TRBJ2-1
CDR3aa: CASEAGGPGGNEQFF
CDR3nt: TGTGCCAGCGAAGCGGGAGGGCCAGGGGGCAATGAGCAGTTCTTC

abundance: -
d_gene: -
v_gene: TRBV6-5
j_gene: TRBJ1-4
CDR3aa: CASSWGPGEKLFF
CDR3nt: TGTGCCAGCAGTTGGGGGCCGGGGGAAAAACTGTTTTTT

abundance: -
d_gene: -
v_gene: TRBV21-1
j_gene: TRBJ1-1
CDR3aa: CASSSPEGGAPGTEAFF
CDR3nt: TGTGCCAGCAGCAGCCCCGAAGGGGGGGCGCCGGGGACTGAAGCTTTCTTT

abundance: -
d_gene: TRBD1
v_gene: TRBV3-1/TRBV3-2
j_gene: TRBJ1-1
CDR3aa: CASSHQGARTEAFF
CDR3nt: TGTGCCAGCAGCCACCAGGGGGCGCGAACTGAAGCTTTCTTT

abundance: -
d_gene: TRBD1
v_gene: TRBV27
j_gene: TRBJ2-7
CDR3aa: CASSPWTGYSSYEQYF
CDR3nt: TGTGCCAGCAGTCCATGGACAGGGTACAGCTCCTACGAGCAGTACTTC

abundance: -
d_gene: -
v_gene: TRBV6-5
j_gene: TRBJ1-3
CDR3aa: CASSYMSGAGNTIYF
CDR3nt: TGTGCCAGCAGTTACATGTCAGGCGCTGGAAACACCATATATTTT

abundance: -
d_gene: -
v_gene: TRBV29-1
j_gene: TRBJ2-3
CDR3aa: CSVGTGVLFSTDTQYF
CDR3nt: TGCAGCGTGGGGACGGGAGTTCTCTTTTCCACAGATACGCAGTATTTT